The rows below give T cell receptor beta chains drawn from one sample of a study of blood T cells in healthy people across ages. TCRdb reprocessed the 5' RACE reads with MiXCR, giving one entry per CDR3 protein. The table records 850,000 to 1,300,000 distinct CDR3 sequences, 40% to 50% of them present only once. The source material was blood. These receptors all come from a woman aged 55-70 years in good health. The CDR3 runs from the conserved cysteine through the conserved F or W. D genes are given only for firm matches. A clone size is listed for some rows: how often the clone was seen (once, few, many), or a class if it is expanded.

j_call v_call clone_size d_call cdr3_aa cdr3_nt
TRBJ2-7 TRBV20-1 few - CSARGRRYEQYF TGCAGTGCTAGGGGGAGGAGGTACGAGCAGTACTTC
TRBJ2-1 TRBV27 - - CASSPPPGAYNEQFF TGTGCCAGCAGTCCTCCACCGGGCGCCTACAATGAGCAGTTCTTC
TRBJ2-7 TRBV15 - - CATSSDGPKRQTDPYEQYF TGTGCCACCAGCAGCGACGGGCCCAAGAGACAGACCGACCCTTACGAGCAGTACTTC
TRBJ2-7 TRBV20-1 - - CSASSAGPYSEQYF TGCAGTGCCTCTTCGGCGGGACCATATAGCGAGCAGTACTTC
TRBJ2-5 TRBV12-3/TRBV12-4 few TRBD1 CASSFGQGKTQYF TGTGCCAGCAGTTTCGGACAGGGGAAGACCCAGTACTTC
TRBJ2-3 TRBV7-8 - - CASSPYRDLADTQYF TGTGCCAGCAGCCCATACCGGGACTTGGCAGATACGCAGTATTTT
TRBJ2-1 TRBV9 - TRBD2 CASSVTSGRANEQFF TGTGCCAGCAGCGTGACTAGCGGGAGGGCCAATGAGCAGTTCTTC
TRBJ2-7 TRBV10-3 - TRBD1 CATRLRDSYEQYF TGTGCCACCCGACTCCGGGACAGCTACGAGCAGTACTTC
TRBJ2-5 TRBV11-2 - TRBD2 CASSLGSGMETQYF TGTGCCAGCAGCTTGGGGAGCGGGATGGAGACCCAGTACTTC
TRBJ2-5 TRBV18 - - CASSPVMAGIQETQYF TGTGCCAGCTCACCAGTTATGGCGGGTATCCAAGAGACCCAGTACTTC
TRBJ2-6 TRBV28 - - CASSLLSSGAGANVLTF TGTGCCAGCAGTTTATTATCTTCGGGGGCTGGGGCCAACGTCCTGACTTTC
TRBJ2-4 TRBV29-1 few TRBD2 CSVFGTSGRAKNIQYF TGCAGCGTTTTCGGTACTAGCGGGAGAGCCAAAAACATTCAGTACTTC
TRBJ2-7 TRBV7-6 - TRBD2 CASSLARDYSYEQYF TGTGCCAGCAGCTTAGCGAGGGACTATTCCTACGAGCAGTACTTC
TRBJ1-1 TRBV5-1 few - CASSGVGLLGAFF TGCGCCAGCAGCGGGGTGGGACTCCTAGGAGCTTTCTTT
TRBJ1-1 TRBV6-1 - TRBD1 CASLNSQGGEAFF TGTGCCAGCTTGAACAGCCAGGGGGGAGAAGCTTTCTTT
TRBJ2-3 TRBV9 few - CASSADKSFTDTQYF TGTGCCAGCAGCGCAGACAAAAGCTTCACAGATACGCAGTATTTT
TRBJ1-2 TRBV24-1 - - CATSDFGGDGYTF TGTGCCACCAGTGATTTTGGGGGAGACGGCTACACCTTC
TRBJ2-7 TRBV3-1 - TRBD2 CASSHFRGRASDEQYF TGTGCCAGCAGCCATTTTAGAGGGAGGGCTTCGGACGAGCAGTACTTC
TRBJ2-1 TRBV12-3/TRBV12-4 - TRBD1 CASRSSQGASNEQFF TGTGCCAGCAGATCGTCACAGGGGGCGAGCAATGAGCAGTTCTTC
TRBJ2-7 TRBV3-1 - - CASSQDVGDYEQYF TGTGCCAGCAGCCAAGATGTCGGGGACTACGAGCAGTACTTC
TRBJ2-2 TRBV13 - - CASSIQQGVGTGELFF TGTGCCAGCAGCATCCAACAGGGCGTCGGCACCGGGGAGCTGTTTTTT
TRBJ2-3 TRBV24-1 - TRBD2 CATSGRGRVGTDTQYF TGTGCCACCAGTGGCCGCGGGAGAGTAGGCACAGATACGCAGTATTTT
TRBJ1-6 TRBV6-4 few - CASSAGGNSPLHF TGTGCCAGCAGTGCTGGGGGTAATTCACCCCTCCACTTT
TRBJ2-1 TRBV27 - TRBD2 CASRRGSRSYNEQFF TGTGCCAGTCGGCGCGGGAGCCGCTCCTACAATGAGCAGTTCTTC
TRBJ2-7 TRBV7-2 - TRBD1 CASSVTGTGLDEQYF TGTGCCAGCAGCGTAACCGGGACAGGGCTCGACGAGCAGTACTTC
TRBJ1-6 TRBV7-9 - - CASSTGTGAHSPLHF TGTGCCAGCAGCACGGGAACAGGAGCCCATTCACCCCTCCACTTT
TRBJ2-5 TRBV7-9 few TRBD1 CASSLPGTGKETQYF TGTGCCAGCAGCTTACCCGGGACAGGGAAAGAGACCCAGTACTTC
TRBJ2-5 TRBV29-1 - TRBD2 CSAGGTRGETQYF TGCAGCGCCGGAGGGACTAGGGGAGAGACCCAGTACTTC
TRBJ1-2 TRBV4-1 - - CASSRRAGGYTF TGCGCCAGCAGCCGGAGGGCGGGGGGCTACACCTTC
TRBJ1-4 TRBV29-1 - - CSVPGLFGEKLFF TGCAGCGTTCCGGGCCTCTTTGGGGAAAAACTGTTTTTT
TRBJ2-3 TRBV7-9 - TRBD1 CASSPGGATDTQYF TGTGCCAGCAGCCCAGGGGGCGCGACAGATACGCAGTATTTT
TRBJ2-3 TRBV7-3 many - CASSLGWRGTDTQYF TGTGCCAGCAGCTTAGGATGGAGAGGCACAGATACGCAGTATTTT
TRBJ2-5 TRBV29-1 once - CSVLSERRRETRYF TGCAGCGTCCTCTCGGAGCGACGACGGGAGACTCGGTACTTC
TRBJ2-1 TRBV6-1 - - CASRSSQQFF TGTGCCAGCCGGTCCTCCCAGCAGTTCTTC